This T cell receptor (beta chain) was captured by sequencing in a study of T-cell reconstitution after alpha-beta-depleted transplantation in children. V was pared by 2 bases and J by 0 bases, with 20 bases of the junction left unmatched. Germline V lookup: CDR1 PRHDT, CDR2 FYEKMQ (reference sequence). The CDR3 has 21 residues. Using unique molecular identifiers, the investigators prepared the TCRbeta library. MiXCR, applied by TCRdb to the PCR reads, yields one record per CDR3 protein. In the table there are about 400,000 distinct CDR3 sequences, roughly 22% of which are singletons. The V call is TRBV13, the J call TRBJ2-7, with 9 bases that match TRBD2. The clonotype comes from a human donor who donated a stem cell graft to a child with acute myeloid leukemia. This specimen consisted of PBMCs from the stem cell graft donor, obtained from the stem cell graft. The CDR3 here is CASSLSLGVAGEETSSYEQYF. The CDR3 DNA reads TGTGCCAGCAGCTTAAGCCTTGGGGTAGCGGGAGAGGAGACCTCCTCCTACGAGCAGTACTTC.